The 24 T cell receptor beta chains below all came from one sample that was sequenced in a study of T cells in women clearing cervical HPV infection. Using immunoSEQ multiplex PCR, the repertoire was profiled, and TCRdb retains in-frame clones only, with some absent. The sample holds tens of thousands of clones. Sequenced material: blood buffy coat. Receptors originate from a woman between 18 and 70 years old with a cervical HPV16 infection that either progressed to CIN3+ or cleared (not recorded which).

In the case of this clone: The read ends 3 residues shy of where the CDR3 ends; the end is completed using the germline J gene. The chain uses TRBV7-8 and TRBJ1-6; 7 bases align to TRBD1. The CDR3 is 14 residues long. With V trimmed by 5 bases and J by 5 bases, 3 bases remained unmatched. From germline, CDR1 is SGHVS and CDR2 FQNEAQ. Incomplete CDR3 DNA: TGTGCCAGCAGCCCCCAGGGGGATAATTCACCC. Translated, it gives CASSPQGDNSP. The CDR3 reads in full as CASSPQGDNSPLHF.

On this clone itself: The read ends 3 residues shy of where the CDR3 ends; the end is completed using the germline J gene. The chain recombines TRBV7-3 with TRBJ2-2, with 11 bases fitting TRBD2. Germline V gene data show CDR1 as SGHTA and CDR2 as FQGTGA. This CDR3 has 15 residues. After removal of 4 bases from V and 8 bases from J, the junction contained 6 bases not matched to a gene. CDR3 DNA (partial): TGTGCCAGCAGCTCAATAGCGGGAGGGCCAGGGGAG. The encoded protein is CASSSIAGGPGE. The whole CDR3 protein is CASSSIAGGPGELFF.

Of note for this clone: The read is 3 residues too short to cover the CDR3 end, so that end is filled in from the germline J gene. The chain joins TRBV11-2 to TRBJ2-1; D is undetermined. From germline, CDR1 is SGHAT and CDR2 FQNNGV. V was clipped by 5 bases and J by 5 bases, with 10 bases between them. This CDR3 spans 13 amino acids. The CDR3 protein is CASSALLNNEQFF. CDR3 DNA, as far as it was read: TGTGCCAGCAGCGCCTTACTAAACAATGAG. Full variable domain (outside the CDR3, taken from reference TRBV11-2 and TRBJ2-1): EAGVAQSPRYKIIEKRQSVAFWCNPISGHATLYWYQQILGQGPKLLIQFQNNGVVDDSQLPKDRFSAERLKGVDSTLKIQPAKLEDSAVYLCASSALLNNEQFFGPGTRLTVL.

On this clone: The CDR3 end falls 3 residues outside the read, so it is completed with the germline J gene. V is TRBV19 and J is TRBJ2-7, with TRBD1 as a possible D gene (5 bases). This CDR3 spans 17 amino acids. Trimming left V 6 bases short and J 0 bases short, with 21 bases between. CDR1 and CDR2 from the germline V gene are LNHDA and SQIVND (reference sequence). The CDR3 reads CASRKTGDQTTSYEQYF. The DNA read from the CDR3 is TGTGCCAGTAGAAAAACAGGAGACCAAACGACCTCCTACGAG.

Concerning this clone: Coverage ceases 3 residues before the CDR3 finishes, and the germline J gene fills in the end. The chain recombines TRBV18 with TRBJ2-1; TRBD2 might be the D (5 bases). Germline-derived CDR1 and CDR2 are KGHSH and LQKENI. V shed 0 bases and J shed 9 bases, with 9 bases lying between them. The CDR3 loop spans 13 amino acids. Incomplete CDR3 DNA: TGTGCCAGCTCACCACCGTCGGGGAGTGAG. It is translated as CASSPPSGSE. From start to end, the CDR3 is CASSPPSGSEQFF.

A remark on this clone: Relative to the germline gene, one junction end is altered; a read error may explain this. The sequenced part of the CDR3 DNA is TGTGCTAGCAGCTTAGATGGACAGGGGGTAGTCGAGACA. Amino acid sequence: CASSLDGQGVVET. The complete CDR3 protein is CASSLDGQGVVETAFF. The genes are TRBV7-7 and TRBJ1-1, with 10 positions matching TRBD1. The read halts 3 residues ahead of the CDR3 end, with the missing end drawn from the germline J gene. The CDR3 spans 16 residues. Germline CDR1 SSHAT, CDR2 FNYEAQ (reference sequence).

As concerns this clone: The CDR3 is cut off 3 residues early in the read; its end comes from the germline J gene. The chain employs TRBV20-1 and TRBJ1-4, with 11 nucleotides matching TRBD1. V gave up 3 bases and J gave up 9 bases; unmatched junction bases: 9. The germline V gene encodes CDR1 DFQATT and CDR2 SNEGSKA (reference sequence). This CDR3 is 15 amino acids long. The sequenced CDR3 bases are TGCAGTGCTAGTCCGAACCGGGACAGGGGGAAAAAA. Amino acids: CSASPNRDRGKK. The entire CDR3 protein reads CSASPNRDRGKKLFF.

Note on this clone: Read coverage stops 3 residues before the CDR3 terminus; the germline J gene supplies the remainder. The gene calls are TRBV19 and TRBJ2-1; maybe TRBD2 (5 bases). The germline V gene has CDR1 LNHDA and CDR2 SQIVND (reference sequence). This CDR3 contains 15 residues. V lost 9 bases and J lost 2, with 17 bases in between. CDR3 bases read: TGTGCCAGCTTAAATCGGGGTAACCCCTACAATGAG. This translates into CASLNRGNPYNE. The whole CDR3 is CASLNRGNPYNEQFF.

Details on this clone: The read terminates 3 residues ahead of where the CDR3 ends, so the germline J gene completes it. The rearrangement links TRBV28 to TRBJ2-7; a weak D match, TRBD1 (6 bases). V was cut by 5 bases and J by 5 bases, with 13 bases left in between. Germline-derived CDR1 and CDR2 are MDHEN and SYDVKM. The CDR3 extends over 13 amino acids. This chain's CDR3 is CASSPPDRHEQYF. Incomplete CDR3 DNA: TGTGCCAGCAGTCCCCCGGACAGACACGAG.

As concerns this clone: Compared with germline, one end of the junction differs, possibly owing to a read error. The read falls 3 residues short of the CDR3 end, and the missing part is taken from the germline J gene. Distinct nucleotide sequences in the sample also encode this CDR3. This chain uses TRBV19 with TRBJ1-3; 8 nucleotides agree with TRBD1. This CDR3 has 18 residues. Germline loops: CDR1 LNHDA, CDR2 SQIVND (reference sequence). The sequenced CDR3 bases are TGTGCCAGTAGTATGCCCTCAGGCAGACAGGGGATGGTGAACACA. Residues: CASSMPSGRQGMVNT. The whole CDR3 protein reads CASSMPSGRQGMVNTIYF.

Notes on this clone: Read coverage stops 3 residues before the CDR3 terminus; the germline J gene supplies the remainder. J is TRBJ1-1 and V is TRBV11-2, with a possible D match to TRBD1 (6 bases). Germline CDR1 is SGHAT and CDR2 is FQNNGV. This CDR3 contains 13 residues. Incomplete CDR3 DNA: TGTGCCAGCAGCTTACTCCTGCAGGGGAGC. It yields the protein CASSLLLQGS. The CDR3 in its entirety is CASSLLLQGSAFF.

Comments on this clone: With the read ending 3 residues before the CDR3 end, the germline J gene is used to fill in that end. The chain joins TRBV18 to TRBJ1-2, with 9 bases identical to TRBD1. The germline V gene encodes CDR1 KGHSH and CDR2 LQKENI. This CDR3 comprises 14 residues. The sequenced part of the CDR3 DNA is TGTGCCAGCTCACCCGGGACAGGGAACTACGAC. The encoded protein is CASSPGTGNYD. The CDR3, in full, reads CASSPGTGNYDYTF.

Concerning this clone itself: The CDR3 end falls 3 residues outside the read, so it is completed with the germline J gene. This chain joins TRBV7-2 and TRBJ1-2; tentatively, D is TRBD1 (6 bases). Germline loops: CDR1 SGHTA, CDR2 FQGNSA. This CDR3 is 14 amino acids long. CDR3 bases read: TGTGCCAGCACCCCAGGCGGGGGGGCACACGAC. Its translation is CASTPGGGAHD. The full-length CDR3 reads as CASTPGGGAHDYTF.

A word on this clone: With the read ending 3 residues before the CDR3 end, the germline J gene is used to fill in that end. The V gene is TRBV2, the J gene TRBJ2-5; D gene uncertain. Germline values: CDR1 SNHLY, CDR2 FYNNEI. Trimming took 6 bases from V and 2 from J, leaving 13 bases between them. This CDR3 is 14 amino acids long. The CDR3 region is CASSPRRAQETQYF. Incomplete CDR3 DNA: TGTGCCAGCAGCCCACGAAGGGCACAAGAGACC.

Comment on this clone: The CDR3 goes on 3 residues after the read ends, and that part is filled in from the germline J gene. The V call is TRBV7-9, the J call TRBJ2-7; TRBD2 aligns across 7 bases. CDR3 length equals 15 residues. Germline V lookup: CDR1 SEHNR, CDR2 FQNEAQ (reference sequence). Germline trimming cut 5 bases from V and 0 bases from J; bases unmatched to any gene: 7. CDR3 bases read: TGTGCCAGCAGCCCCAGCGGGGCGATCTCCTACGAG. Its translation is CASSPSGAISYE. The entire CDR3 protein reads CASSPSGAISYEQYF.

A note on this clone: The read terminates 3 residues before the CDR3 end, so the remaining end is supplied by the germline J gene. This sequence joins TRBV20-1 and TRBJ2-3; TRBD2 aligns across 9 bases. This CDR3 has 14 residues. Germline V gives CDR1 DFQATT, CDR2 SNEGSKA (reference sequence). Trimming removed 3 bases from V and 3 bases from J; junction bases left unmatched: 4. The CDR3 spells CSASDSGGTDTQYF. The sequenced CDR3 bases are TGCAGTGCTAGTGATAGCGGGGGTACAGATACG.

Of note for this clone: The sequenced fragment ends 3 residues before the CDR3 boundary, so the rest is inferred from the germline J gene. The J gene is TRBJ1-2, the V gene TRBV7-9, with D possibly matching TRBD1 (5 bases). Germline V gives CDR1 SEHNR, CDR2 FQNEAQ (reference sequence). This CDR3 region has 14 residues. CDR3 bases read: TGTGCCAGCAGCTTTAGCGGGGGAACCTACGAA. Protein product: CASSFSGGTYE. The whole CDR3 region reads CASSFSGGTYEYTF.

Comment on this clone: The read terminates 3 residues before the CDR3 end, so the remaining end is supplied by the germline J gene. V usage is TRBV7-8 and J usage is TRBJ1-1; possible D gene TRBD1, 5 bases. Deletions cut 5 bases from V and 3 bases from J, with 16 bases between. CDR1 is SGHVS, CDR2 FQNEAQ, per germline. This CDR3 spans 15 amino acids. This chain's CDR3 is CASSRLDSPYTEAFF. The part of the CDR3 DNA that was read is TGTGCCAGCAGCCGCCTCGACAGTCCGTACACTGAA.

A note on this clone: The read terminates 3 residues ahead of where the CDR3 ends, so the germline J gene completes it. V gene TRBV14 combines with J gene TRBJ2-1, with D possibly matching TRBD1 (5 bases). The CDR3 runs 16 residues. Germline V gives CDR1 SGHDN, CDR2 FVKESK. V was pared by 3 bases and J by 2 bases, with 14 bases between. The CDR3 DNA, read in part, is TGTGCCAGCAGCCACCAGCGAAGGGGCGCCTACAATGAG. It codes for CASSHQRRGAYNE. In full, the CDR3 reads CASSHQRRGAYNEQFF.

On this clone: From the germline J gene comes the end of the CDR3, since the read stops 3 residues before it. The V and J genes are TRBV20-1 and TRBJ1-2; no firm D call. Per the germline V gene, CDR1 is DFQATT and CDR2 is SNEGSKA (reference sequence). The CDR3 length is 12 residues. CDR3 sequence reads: CSARVGLVDYTF. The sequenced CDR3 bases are TGCAGTGCTAGAGTTGGCCTGGTTGAC.

The sequenced part of the CDR3 DNA is TGTGCCAGCAGCTTCCAGGGCTATGGT. Translating it yields CASSFQGYG. The full CDR3 sequence reads CASSFQGYGQYF. The V and J genes are TRBV7-2 and TRBJ2-4; D possibly corresponds to TRBD1 (5 bases). The sequence runs out 3 residues before the end of the CDR3; the remainder is reconstructed from the germline J gene. The CDR3 length is 12 residues. Germline CDR1 and CDR2: SGHTA and FQGNSA.

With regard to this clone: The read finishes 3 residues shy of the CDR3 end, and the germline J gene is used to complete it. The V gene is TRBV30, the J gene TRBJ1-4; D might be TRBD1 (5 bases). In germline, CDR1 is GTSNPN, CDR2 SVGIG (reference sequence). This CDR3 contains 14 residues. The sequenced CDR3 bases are TGTGCCTGCCCAGAGGGCTCTGGGGCCAACGTA. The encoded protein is CACPEGSGANV. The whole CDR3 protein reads CACPEGSGANVLFF.

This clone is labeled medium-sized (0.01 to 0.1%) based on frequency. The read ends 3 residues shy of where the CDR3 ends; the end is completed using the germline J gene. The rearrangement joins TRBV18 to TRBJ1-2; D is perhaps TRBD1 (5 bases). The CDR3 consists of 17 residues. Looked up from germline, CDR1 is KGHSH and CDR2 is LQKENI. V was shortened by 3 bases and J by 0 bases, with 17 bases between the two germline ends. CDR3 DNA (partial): TGTGCCAGCTCACCCCTAGCCACCGGGACTTCTAACTATGGC. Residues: CASSPLATGTSNYG. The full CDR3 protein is CASSPLATGTSNYGYTF.

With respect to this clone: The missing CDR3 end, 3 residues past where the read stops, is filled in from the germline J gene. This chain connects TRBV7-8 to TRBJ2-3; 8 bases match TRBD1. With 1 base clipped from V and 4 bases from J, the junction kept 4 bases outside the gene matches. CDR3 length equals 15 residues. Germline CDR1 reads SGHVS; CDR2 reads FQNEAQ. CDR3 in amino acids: CASSLEPGGADTQYF. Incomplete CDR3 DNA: TGTGCCAGCAGCTTAGAGCCAGGGGGCGCAGATACG. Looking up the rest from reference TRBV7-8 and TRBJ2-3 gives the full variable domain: GAGVSQSPRYKVAKRGQDVALRCDPISGHVSLFWYQQALGQGPEFLTYFQNEAQLDKSGLPSDRFFAERPEGSVSTLKIQRTQQEDSAVYLCASSLEPGGADTQYFGPGTRLTVL.